This T cell receptor (beta chain) was retrieved from a study of blood T cell repertoires in COVID-19. In the study overall: The origin of the acute and convalescent COVID-19 samples was the United States, Italy and Spain. Sample material is recorded as cDNA or gDNA derived from T cells, B-cell-depleted T cells, or PBMCs.

Between the trimmed V and J ends, which lost 2 bases and 0 bases, there was a span of 9 bases. Germline loops: CDR1 SGHDT, CDR2 YYEEEE. The CDR3 has 14 residues. Authors' analysis steps: Quantification of nucleated cells was approximated via reference gene primer amplification. Here immunoSEQ multiplex PCR was the method, and the copy in TCRdb shows in-frame clones only, minus some. Clone size and V and J calls were adopted from that table, with D and trimming inferred from the DNA. Of approximately 210,000 clones detected, about 87% appear once; the ten largest clones hold under 2%. This TCR was recovered from a man aged 70-80 years with acute or convalescent COVID-19. The chain employs TRBV5-6 and TRBJ2-7; D may be TRBD1 (6 bases). The sample taken for sequencing was peripheral blood. The CDR3 is CASSFGQSSYEQYF. The CDR3 DNA follows: TGTGCCAGCAGCTTCGGACAGTCCTCCTACGAGCAGTACTTC.